The 32 T cell receptor beta chains reported below all come from one sample, sequenced in a study of blood T cells in healthy people across ages. The use of a sample-barcoded 5' primer and a J-beta primer mix characterized a second PCR of roughly 6 to 11 cycles. Using its own MiXCR run on the 5' RACE reads, TCRdb lists one record per CDR3 protein. Among 800,000 or so distinct CDR3 sequences listed, less than 60% were seen once. Sequencing was carried out using blood. The origin of the receptors is an elderly man in good health.

This chain connects TRBV27 to TRBJ2-1, with D perhaps TRBD1 (6 bases). The germline CDR1 and CDR2 sequences are MNHEY and SMNVEV (reference sequence). Trimming took 3 bases from V and 6 from J, leaving 12 bases between them. CDR3 length: 14 amino acids. The CDR3 DNA follows: TGTGCCAGCAGTTTCCGGGACACGTTCAATGAGCAGTTCTTC. Translated, it gives CASSFRDTFNEQFF.

This clonotype was recorded a few times. The V gene is TRBV10-3, the J gene TRBJ2-2; D is ambiguous. The CDR3 runs to 14 residues. Germline V gives CDR1 ENHRY, CDR2 SYGVKD. The germline V and J ends were trimmed by 5 bases and 5 bases, with 12 bases remaining between them. The CDR3 nucleotides read TGTGCCATCAGTCGCGGTAGAAATACCGGGGAGCTGTTTTTT. It yields the protein CAISRGRNTGELFF.

This clonotype appeared a few times. The CDR3 reads CASSQVVGQHPGYEQYF. The CDR3 coding sequence is TGCGCCAGCAGCCAAGTAGTAGGTCAGCACCCCGGCTACGAGCAGTACTTC. V gene TRBV4-1 combines with J gene TRBJ2-7; D unresolved. Germline assignment: CDR1 MGHRA and CDR2 YSYEKL. The CDR3 runs 17 residues. Trimming removed 1 base at V and 3 bases at J, with 19 bases between.

For this clonotype: Because the CDR3 is missing its conserved closing phenylalanine or tryptophan, this is likely a read error. The rearrangement links TRBV29-1 to TRBJ2-1; TRBD1 might be the D (6 bases). V was cut by 6 bases and J by 2 bases, with 11 bases left in between. This CDR3 spans 13 amino acids. The germline CDR1 and CDR2 sequences are SQVTM and ANQGSEA. CDR3 loop: CSVGTFPYNEQFL. As DNA, the CDR3 is TGCAGCGTCGGGACATTCCCCTACAATGAGCAGTTCCTT.

J is TRBJ2-1 and V is TRBV5-6; D is ambiguous. The V end was cut by 4 bases, the J end by 7 bases, with 12 bases between. Germline-derived CDR1 and CDR2 are SGHDT and YYEEEE. This CDR3 comprises 13 residues. The CDR3 loop is CASSATIGNEQFF. In DNA form, the CDR3 reads TGTGCCAGCAGCGCAACAATCGGGAATGAGCAGTTCTTC.

CDR3 coding DNA: TGTGCCATCAGGAGGACAGGGTCTGTGAACACTGAAGCTTTCTTT. As protein: CAIRRTGSVNTEAFF. This chain links TRBV10-3 with TRBJ1-1; 8 bases line up with TRBD1. CDR1 is ENHRY and CDR2 is SYGVKD in the germline V gene. The V and J ends lost 6 bases and 0 bases, in that order; junction bases with no gene match: 6. CDR3 length: 15 residues.

This sequence joins TRBV12-3 or TRBV12-4 and TRBJ2-5, with 9 positions matching TRBD2. The J call is doubtful: the DNA matches TRBJ2-7 better. CDR3 length equals 16 residues. CDR3 coding DNA: TGTGCCAGCAGTTTAGGGTCGGCGGGAGGGGAGCACGAGCAGTACTTC. Its protein is CASSLGSAGGEHEQYF.

This clonotype appeared many times. V gene TRBV7-2 combines with J gene TRBJ2-7; D is ambiguous. The CDR3 covers 16 residues. The V and J ends lost 0 bases and 5 bases respectively, with 17 bases between them. Germline loops: CDR1 SGHTA, CDR2 FQGNSA. In nucleotides, the CDR3 is TGTGCCAGCAGCTTAGCGTCCACCAACCAGCTCCACGAGCAGTACTTC. The encoded protein is CASSLASTNQLHEQYF.

V usage is TRBV29-1 and J usage is TRBJ2-7; D tentatively reads TRBD1 or TRBD2 (5 bases each). V dropped 4 bases and J dropped 7 bases, with 17 bases sitting between them. Germline assignment: CDR1 SQVTM and CDR2 ANQGSEA. The CDR3 runs 13 residues. The CDR3 bases are TGCAGCGTTGGGGACGGATACATCAATGAGCAGTACTTC. Translated, it gives CSVGDGYINEQYF.

This clonotype was observed a few times. V usage is TRBV28 and J usage is TRBJ2-4, with D tentatively TRBD1 (5 bases). V was clipped by 6 bases and J by 1 base, with 10 bases between them. Germline CDR1 and CDR2: MDHEN and SYDVKM. This CDR3 comprises 14 residues. The chain's CDR3 is CASRQGWAKNIQYF. The DNA of the CDR3 is TGTGCCAGCAGGCAGGGTTGGGCCAAAAACATTCAGTACTTC.

This chain links TRBV7-9 with TRBJ2-1, with D perhaps TRBD1 (6 bases). Germline loops: CDR1 SEHNR, CDR2 FQNEAQ (reference sequence). This CDR3 is built from 12 residues. V was pared by 5 bases and J by 9 bases, with 11 bases between. Written as DNA, the CDR3 is TGTGCCAGCAGCCCCCCAGGGGCTGAGCAGTTCTTC. The encoded protein is CASSPPGAEQFF.

As concerns this clonotype: Possible read error: a much larger clone is one base away. The CDR3 does not end in the conserved phenylalanine or tryptophan, so this is likely a read error. For the CDR3, the DNA is TGTGCCAGCAGCCCCCTTGGCGGGAGTAGATCCTACAATGAGCAGTTCGTC. This encodes CASSPLGGSRSYNEQFV. V usage is TRBV7-9 and J usage is TRBJ2-1, with 7 positions matching TRBD2. This CDR3 is built from 17 residues. J gave up 1 base and V 5 bases, and 11 bases lay outside the gene matches. CDR1 and CDR2 (germline): SEHNR, FQNEAQ (reference sequence).

This clonotype was counted between two and nine times. The J gene is TRBJ1-2, the V gene TRBV10-1, with no clear D. This CDR3 has 15 amino acids. The germline V and J ends were trimmed by 6 bases and 0 bases, with 14 bases remaining between them. Germline assignment: CDR1 WNHNN and CDR2 SYGVQD (reference sequence). The CDR3 reads CASSQQKDTNYGYTF. The CDR3 DNA reads TGCGCCAGCAGCCAACAGAAGGATACTAACTATGGCTACACCTTC.

This clonotype was observed a few times. This sequence joins TRBV18 and TRBJ1-1; perhaps TRBD1 as D (5 bases). Trimming removed 3 bases from V and 1 base from J, with 12 bases in between. The CDR3 sequence is 15 residues long. Germline CDR1 is KGHSH and CDR2 is LQKENI. This chain's CDR3 is CASSPTDGGNTEAFF. CDR3 nucleotides: TGTGCCAGCTCACCCACGGACGGGGGGAACACTGAAGCTTTCTTT.

The chain uses TRBV7-2 and TRBJ1-5, with TRBD1 identical over 10 bases. The CDR3 consists of 15 residues. In germline, CDR1 is SGHTA, CDR2 FQGNSA. V shed 5 bases, J shed 2 bases, and the junction held 3 bases outside the gene matches. CDR3 in amino acids: CASSGTGARNQPQHF. CDR3 DNA: TGTGCCAGCAGCGGGACAGGGGCCCGCAATCAGCCCCAGCATTTT.

The chain has TRBV28 and TRBJ1-5; 7 bases agree with TRBD1. V was pared by 4 bases and J by 0 bases, with 6 bases of the junction left unmatched. This CDR3 spans 16 amino acids. The germline V gene has CDR1 MDHEN and CDR2 SYDVKM. The CDR3 bases are TGTGCCAGCAGTTCCTCAGGACAGGTTAGCAATCAGCCCCAGCATTTT. Amino acid sequence: CASSSSGQVSNQPQHF.

This chain joins TRBV6-2 or TRBV6-3 and TRBJ1-2; 8 bases agree with TRBD1. Germline V CDR1 and CDR2: MNHEY, SVGEGT. V shed 6 bases, J shed 3 bases, and the junction held 6 bases outside the gene matches. This CDR3 spans 14 amino acids. The CDR3 loop reads CASRRTGGDYGYTF. The CDR3 coding sequence is TGTGCCAGCAGACGAACAGGGGGAGACTATGGCTACACCTTC.

The CDR3 sequence: CASSSERMGGVVKNIQYF. Here the CDR3 DNA reads TGTGCCAGCAGCTCGGAGAGAATGGGGGGAGTGGTCAAAAACATTCAGTACTTC. This chain links TRBV7-2 with TRBJ2-4; perhaps TRBD2 as D (6 bases). The V end was cut by 4 bases, the J end by 3 bases, with 22 bases between. From germline, CDR1 is SGHTA and CDR2 FQGNSA. The CDR3 sequence is 18 residues long.

In the case of this clonotype: The germline gene is not matched at one end of the junction; a read error may be the cause. This CDR3 reads CASSLGGANTGELFF. CDR3 in DNA: TGTGCCAGCAGCTTAGGCGGAGCGAACACCGGGGAGCTGTTTTTT. The gene calls are TRBV5-1 and TRBJ2-2; no reliable D call. There are 15 residues in the CDR3. CDR1 and CDR2 from the germline V gene are SGHRS and YFSETQ.

The rearrangement uses TRBV5-1 and TRBJ2-7, with 9 bases identical to TRBD1. J lost 5 bases, V lost 2 bases, and 5 bases had no gene match. Germline lookup yields CDR1 SGHRS and CDR2 YFSETQ. The CDR3 is 14 amino acids. The DNA of the CDR3 is TGCGCCAGCAGCTTATCCGGGACAGGGCACGAGCAGTACTTC. It is translated as CASSLSGTGHEQYF.

This clonotype was seen at least ten times. The rearrangement links TRBV5-1 to TRBJ2-5; the match to TRBD1 covers 9 bases. Per the germline V gene, CDR1 is SGHRS and CDR2 is YFSETQ. Unmatched junction bases numbered 2, after V lost 4 bases and J lost 1 base. The CDR3 length is 14 residues. The CDR3 here is CASSQTGGQETQYF. The CDR3 nucleotides read TGCGCCAGCAGCCAGACAGGGGGCCAAGAGACCCAGTACTTC.

Note on this clonotype: One end of the junction does not line up with germline, which may come from a read error. J is TRBJ2-1 and V is TRBV7-2; TRBD2 agrees at 9 bases. From germline, CDR1 is SGHTA and CDR2 FQGNSA. The CDR3 totals 15 residues. CDR3 nucleotides: TGTGCCAGCGGCTTCCGACTAGCGGCTCACAATGAGCAGTTCTTC. Translation: CASGFRLAAHNEQFF.

This chain joins TRBV2 and TRBJ1-5, with unresolved D. The CDR3 length is 11 residues. The germline V and J ends were trimmed by 3 bases and 4 bases, with 1 base remaining between them. Germline V gene data show CDR1 as SNHLY and CDR2 as FYNNEI. This CDR3 is CASSDNQPQHF. In nucleotides, the CDR3 is TGTGCCAGCAGTGATAATCAGCCCCAGCATTTT.

This clonotype was seen only a few times. This chain links TRBV20-1 with TRBJ2-1; D possibly corresponds to TRBD1 (7 bases). Trimming shortened V by 0 bases and J by 9 bases, and 12 bases separated the two germline ends. Germline V gives CDR1 DFQATT, CDR2 SNEGSKA (reference sequence). The CDR3 totals 13 residues. CDR3 nucleotides: TGCAGTGCTAGAGATCAGGGGGGAGCTGAGCAGTTCTTC. Amino acid sequence: CSARDQGGAEQFF.

This chain uses TRBV15 with TRBJ2-3, with TRBD2 matching over 9 bases. Germline CDR1 is LNHNV and CDR2 is YYDKDF (reference sequence). Unmatched junction bases numbered 4, after V lost 1 base and J lost 2 bases. This CDR3 region has 16 residues. CDR3 nucleotides: TGTGCCACCAGCAGAGCTCTAGCGGGAAACACAGATACGCAGTATTTT. Its translation: CATSRALAGNTDTQYF.

This chain connects TRBV7-9 to TRBJ2-3; 7 bases line up with TRBD2. The CDR3 is 16 amino acids. Trimming took 3 bases from V and 0 from J; bases not matched to a gene: 6. The germline CDR1 and CDR2 sequences are SEHNR and FQNEAQ (reference sequence). Here the CDR3 DNA reads TGTGCCAGCAGCTTGGGTCGGGGACTAAGCACAGATACGCAGTATTTT. This codes for CASSLGRGLSTDTQYF.

To note about this clonotype: One base away lies a much larger clone, so this may be a sequencing read error. The V gene is TRBV7-2, the J gene TRBJ2-5; no clear D gene. The germline V gene has CDR1 SGHTA and CDR2 FQGNSA. The CDR3 contains 14 residues. V lost 5 bases and J lost 7, with 17 bases in between. CDR3 bases: TGTGCCAGCAGCCCTCCTCAGGTCTCGGGGACCCAGTACTTC. Translating it yields CASSPPQVSGTQYF. Looking up the rest from reference TRBV7-2 and TRBJ2-5 gives the full variable domain: GAGVSQSPSNKVTEKGKDVELRCDPISGHTALYWYRQSLGQGLEFLIYFQGNSAPDKSGLPSDRFSAERTGGSVSTLTIQRTQQEDSAVYLCASSPPQVSGTQYFGPGTRLLVL.

This clonotype was counted ten times or more. The chain combines TRBV5-1 with TRBJ2-3; D perhaps matches TRBD1 (6 bases). With 4 bases removed from V and 3 bases from J, the gap between germline ends came to 12 bases. Germline V lookup: CDR1 SGHRS, CDR2 YFSETQ. This CDR3 region has 14 residues. The CDR3 DNA sequence: TGCGCCAGCAGCCGAGGACAGCAAACAGATACGCAGTATTTT. Protein product: CASSRGQQTDTQYF.

This clonotype has ten or more counts. The J gene is TRBJ2-4, the V gene TRBV20-1; 13 bases agree with TRBD2. The V gene's germline CDR1 is DFQATT and CDR2 SNEGSKA (reference sequence). CDR3 length: 16 residues. V lost 7 bases to trimming and J lost 0 bases; unmatched junction nucleotides: 6. The CDR3 region has the DNA TGCAGTGTCGGGACTAGCGGGACCAAAGCCAAAAACATTCAGTACTTC. This sequence encodes CSVGTSGTKAKNIQYF.

The chain recombines TRBV6-2 or TRBV6-3 with TRBJ2-3; TRBD2 is a possible D gene (5 bases). The germline V gene encodes CDR1 MNHEY and CDR2 SVGEGT. The CDR3 has 15 amino acids. With 2 bases removed from V and 6 bases from J, the gap between germline ends came to 15 bases. The CDR3 DNA sequence: TGTGCCAGCAGTTACGCCGACTACGACCGGGATACGCAGTATTTT. It encodes CASSYADYDRDTQYF.

The chain carries TRBV28 and TRBJ2-7; TRBD2 matches at 7 bases. V was clipped by 2 bases and J by 8 bases; unmatched bases: 12. The CDR3 is 15 residues long. Germline V gene lookup returns CDR1 MDHEN and CDR2 SYDVKM. CDR3 in amino acids: CASSLEAGIRIKQYF. As DNA, the CDR3 is TGTGCCAGCAGTTTAGAAGCGGGGATAAGGATCAAGCAGTACTTC. Supplemented by reference TRBV28 and TRBJ2-7, the full variable domain reads DVKVTQSSRYLVKRTGEKVFLECVQDMDHENMFWYRQDPGLGLRLIYFSYDVKMKEKGDIPEGYSVSREKKERFSLILESASTNQTSMYLCASSLEAGIRIKQYFGPGTRLTVT.

In this sample, this clonotype turned up many times. This chain joins TRBV10-3 and TRBJ2-7; TRBD2 agrees at 8 bases. The V segment lost 3 bases and the J segment 4 bases; nucleotides outside the gene matches: 20. The CDR3 sequence is 19 residues long. Germline-derived CDR1 and CDR2 are ENHRY and SYGVKD. Here the CDR3 DNA reads TGTGCCATCAGTGACCCGGGGGGGTCTAAATTCGCGTCCTCGTACGAGCAGTACTTC. Its protein product is CAISDPGGSKFASSYEQYF.